The 29 T cell receptor beta chains below were found in one sample sequenced in a study of cytomegalovirus exposure and HLA in healthy donors. Primers for the PCR totalled 60 Vbeta and 13 Jbeta. Data came from immunoSEQ multiplex PCR; TCRdb stores just in-frame clones and leaves some out. The table includes about 250,000 clones, 80% detected once. The sample comprised PBMCs. Source of these receptors: a girl aged 2 to 9 in good health and CMV-seronegative.

The rearrangement joins TRBV10-3 to TRBJ2-7; 7 bases line up with TRBD1. Per germline, CDR1 ENHRY and CDR2 SYGVKD. Trimming cost V 9 bases and J 2 bases; bases outside gene matches: 10. The CDR3 consists of 14 residues. The CDR3 region is CAIHPEGAPYEQYF. The CDR3 DNA follows: TGTGCCATTCACCCCGAGGGGGCCCCCTACGAGCAGTACTTC.

The J gene is TRBJ2-5, the V gene TRBV20-1; D ambiguous. CDR1 DFQATT and CDR2 SNEGSKA come from the germline V gene (reference sequence). CDR3 length: 11 residues. Trimming took off 4 bases at V and 4 bases at J, with 7 bases between the two ends. This CDR3 is CSATRSETQYF. CDR3 nucleotides: TGCAGTGCTACCAGATCAGAGACCCAGTACTTC.

The V and J genes are TRBV5-1 and TRBJ2-7; possibly TRBD2 for D (7 bases). Germline V gene sequence: CDR1 SGHRS, CDR2 YFSETQ. Between the trimmed V and J ends, which lost 0 bases and 12 bases, there was a span of 22 bases. The length of the CDR3 is 15 residues. The CDR3 DNA follows: TGCGCCAGCAGCTTGGAACCTGACGTGGGGGGGGCGAGGTACTTC. Translation: CASSLEPDVGGARYF.

CDR3 sequence: CASSRPGGQPQHF. The CDR3, as DNA: TGTGCCAGCAGTAGACCAGGGGGCCAGCCCCAGCATTTT. The chain couples TRBV6-5 to TRBJ1-5; 8 bases are a match to TRBD1. Trimming took 5 bases from V and 7 from J; bases not matched to a gene: 4. The CDR3 covers 13 residues. Germline CDR1 reads MNHEY; CDR2 reads SVGAGI.

The chain is built from TRBV4-1 and TRBJ2-1, with 13 bases identical to TRBD2. This CDR3 has 17 residues. V dropped 2 bases and J dropped 3; count of bases not matched to a gene: 4. CDR1 is MGHRA, CDR2 YSYEKL, per germline. The CDR3 DNA is TGCGCCAGCAGCCAACCAGGACTAGCGGGAGTCTACAATGAGCAGTTCTTC. Translated: CASSQPGLAGVYNEQFF.

A single count supports this clone. The chain combines TRBV11-2 with TRBJ1-3, with D perhaps matching TRBD1 (5 bases). With 5 bases removed from V and 0 bases from J, the gap between germline ends came to 20 bases. The CDR3 consists of 18 residues. CDR1 is SGHAT, CDR2 FQNNGV, per germline. CDR3 coding DNA: TGTGCCAGCAGCCTCTACAGGCAACAGGAGAGCTCTGGAAACACCATATATTTT. Encoded protein: CASSLYRQQESSGNTIYF.

The genes are TRBV28 and TRBJ2-7, with 12 bases aligning to TRBD1. Per germline, CDR1 MDHEN and CDR2 SYDVKM. The CDR3 is 19 amino acids. Losses at the gene ends were 6 bases for V and 4 bases for J; bases not matched to a gene: 19. CDR3 nucleotide sequence: TGTGCCAGCAGCACTCGCGGGACAGGGGGCCGGGGGATTGAGTACGAGCAGTACTTC. As protein: CASSTRGTGGRGIEYEQYF.

The rearrangement joins TRBV19 to TRBJ2-2; 7 nucleotides line up with TRBD1. The V segment lost 7 bases and the J segment 7 bases; nucleotides outside the gene matches: 6. Looked up from germline, CDR1 is LNHDA and CDR2 is SQIVND (reference sequence). This CDR3 is built from 13 residues. The DNA of the CDR3 is TGTGCCAGTATGAGAGGGGGCATCGGGGAGCTGTTTTTT. Protein: CASMRGGIGELFF.

The J gene is TRBJ2-5, the V gene TRBV19, with no clear D. The J call is uncertain, as TRBJ2-7 better fits the DNA end. Germline V CDR1 and CDR2: LNHDA, SQIVND (reference sequence). The CDR3 is 13 residues long. The CDR3 is CASSISAEYEQYF. CDR3 DNA sequence: TGTGCCAGTAGTATTTCCGCGGAGTACGAGCAGTACTTC.

V usage is TRBV5-3 and J usage is TRBJ1-3, with D perhaps TRBD1 (6 bases). TRBV5-3 is an ORF, and what it does is uncertain. The CDR3 has 16 residues. Trimming cost V 1 base and J 0 bases, with 11 bases left between them. CDR3 region: CARSLRGGYSGNTIYF. The DNA of the CDR3 is TGTGCCAGAAGCTTGAGGGGGGGATACTCTGGAAACACCATATATTTT.

CDR3 loop: CASSPRLTEPYNEQFF. In DNA, the CDR3 is TGTGCCAGCAGCCCTCGACTAACGGAACCCTACAATGAGCAGTTCTTC. V usage is TRBV9 and J usage is TRBJ2-1, with a possible D match to TRBD2 (5 bases). V was clipped by 4 bases and J by 2 bases, with 16 bases between them. The CDR3 sequence is 16 residues long. Germline V CDR1 and CDR2: SGDLS, YYNGEE.

J is TRBJ2-1 and V is TRBV5-8; D gene ambiguous. CDR3 size: 12 residues. Germline V gene lookup returns CDR1 SGHTS and CDR2 YDEGEE. V gave up 5 bases and J gave up 3 bases, with 6 bases separating them. The CDR3 region has the DNA TGTGCCAGCAGTCCTTTCTACAATGAGCAGTTCTTC. Encoded protein: CASSPFYNEQFF. Looking up the rest from reference TRBV5-8 and TRBJ2-1 gives the full variable domain: EAGVTQSPTHLIKTRGQQATLRCSPISGHTSVYWYQQALGLGLQFLLWYDEGEERNRGNFPPRFSGRQFPNYSSELNVNALELEDSALYLCASSPFYNEQFFGPGTRLTVL.

This clone was observed once. The V gene is TRBV19, the J gene TRBJ2-3; D may be TRBD1 (5 bases). Between the trimmed V and J ends, which lost 6 bases and 0 bases, there was a span of 19 bases. Germline CDR1 LNHDA, CDR2 SQIVND (reference sequence). CDR3 length: 17 amino acids. The CDR3: CASRSLGQPTSTDTQYF. DNA of the CDR3: TGTGCCAGTAGGAGCCTGGGGCAGCCTACTAGCACAGATACGCAGTATTTT.

The chain uses TRBV7-6 and TRBJ2-3; 9 bases agree with TRBD2. This CDR3 comprises 17 residues. J lost 1 base, V lost 3 bases, and 8 bases had no gene match. Per the germline V gene, CDR1 is SGHVS and CDR2 is FNYEAQ. The DNA of the CDR3 is TGTGCCAGCAGCTTCCCAAGCGGGGGGCCTCGCACAGATACGCAGTATTTT. Translating gives CASSFPSGGPRTDTQYF.

This chain links TRBV7-8 with TRBJ1-2; 7 nucleotides agree with TRBD1. CDR3 size: 15 residues. With 5 bases clipped from V and 2 bases from J, the junction kept 8 bases outside the gene matches. Looked up from germline, CDR1 is SGHVS and CDR2 is FQNEAQ. In nucleotides, the CDR3 is TGTGCCAGCAGCAGTACCGGGACAGCAAACTATGGCTACACCTTC. It codes for CASSSTGTANYGYTF.

V usage is TRBV10-1 and J usage is TRBJ2-3; the match to TRBD2 covers 12 bases. This CDR3 has 18 amino acids. V lost 4 bases, J lost 0 bases, and 8 bases stayed unmatched. From germline, CDR1 is WNHNN and CDR2 SYGVQD (reference sequence). Here the CDR3 DNA reads TGCGCCAGCAGTGGGACTTCCGGGACTAGCGGGAGCACAGATACGCAGTATTTT. Protein product: CASSGTSGTSGSTDTQYF.

The gene calls are TRBV27 and TRBJ2-7; 7 nucleotides match TRBD1. The CDR3 contains 13 residues. V lost 4 bases and J lost 4; bases outside the gene matches: 4. CDR1 and CDR2 (germline): MNHEY, SMNVEV (reference sequence). Here the CDR3 DNA reads TGTGCCAGCAGTTCGACAGGGCAGTACGAGCAGTACTTC. Amino acid sequence: CASSSTGQYEQYF.

The chain has TRBV2 and TRBJ2-7; 13 nucleotides line up with TRBD2. CDR3 length equals 17 residues. Germline CDR1 is SNHLY and CDR2 is FYNNEI. J gave up 5 bases and V 6 bases, and 13 bases lay outside the gene matches. CDR3: CASSGPRTSGSFNEQYF. In nucleotides, the CDR3 is TGTGCCAGCAGCGGGCCCCGGACTAGCGGGAGTTTTAACGAGCAGTACTTC.

This chain links TRBV15 with TRBJ1-2; D may be TRBD1 (6 bases). Deletions cut 0 bases from V and 7 bases from J, with 9 bases between. Germline V gene sequence: CDR1 LNHNV, CDR2 YYDKDF (reference sequence). The CDR3 is 13 amino acids. CDR3: CATSRDGGAGYTF. CDR3 sequence (DNA): TGTGCCACCAGCAGAGATGGGGGGGCTGGCTACACCTTC.

The chain carries TRBV5-1 and TRBJ2-7, with 9 bases identical to TRBD1. Per germline, CDR1 SGHRS and CDR2 YFSETQ. CDR3 size: 13 residues. Germline trimming cut 7 bases from V and 0 bases from J; bases unmatched to any gene: 2. Here the CDR3 DNA reads TGCGCCAGCGGACAGGGGTTCTCCTACGAGCAGTACTTC. Translated: CASGQGFSYEQYF.

The chain uses TRBV15 and TRBJ2-2; 7 nucleotides agree with TRBD2. Trimming removed 0 bases from V and 1 base from J; junction bases left unmatched: 2. In germline, CDR1 is LNHNV, CDR2 YYDKDF (reference sequence). The CDR3 is 16 residues long. The CDR3 bases are TGTGCCACCAGCAGAGATGCGGGAGTGAACACCGGGGAGCTGTTTTTT. Residues: CATSRDAGVNTGELFF.

V usage is TRBV5-5 and J usage is TRBJ2-5, with 7 positions matching TRBD2. Germline V CDR1 and CDR2: SGHKS, YYEKEE (reference sequence). The CDR3 sequence is 15 residues long. The V gene end was trimmed by 3 bases and the J gene end by 3 bases; junction bases not matched to a gene: 8. This chain's CDR3 is CASSWVGRREETQYF. CDR3 bases: TGTGCCAGCAGCTGGGTCGGGAGGCGGGAAGAGACCCAGTACTTC.

This chain links TRBV30 with TRBJ2-7; 11 bases map to TRBD1. Trimming removed 2 bases from V and 6 bases from J; junction bases left unmatched: 6. Germline V gene lookup returns CDR1 GTSNPN and CDR2 SVGIG (reference sequence). This CDR3 contains 14 residues. CDR3 coding DNA: TGTGCCTGGAGTTTGGGACAGGGGGTGAGCGAGCAGTACTTC. It specifies CAWSLGQGVSEQYF.

The chain employs TRBV27 and TRBJ1-4; D is unclear. Trimming cost V 5 bases and J 5 bases, with 15 bases left between them. From germline, CDR1 is MNHEY and CDR2 SMNVEV (reference sequence). The CDR3 spans 15 residues. The DNA of the CDR3 is TGTGCCAGCAGTCCACGCCCCGGCGGAAATGAAAAACTGTTTTTT. This translates into CASSPRPGGNEKLFF.

V usage is TRBV2 and J usage is TRBJ1-6; D ambiguous. The V end was cut by 6 bases, the J end by 0 bases, with 15 bases between. The length of the CDR3 is 17 residues. Germline V gene lookup returns CDR1 SNHLY and CDR2 FYNNEI. The CDR3 spells CASRRTGGSSYNSPLHF. In DNA form, the CDR3 reads TGTGCCAGCAGACGGACCGGAGGGAGCTCCTATAATTCACCCCTCCACTTT.

V usage is TRBV5-1 and J usage is TRBJ2-5; D gene unclear. Looked up from germline, CDR1 is SGHRS and CDR2 is YFSETQ. V was pared by 0 bases and J by 1 base, with 7 bases between. The CDR3 length is 14 residues. CDR3 amino acids: CASSLVSLQETQYF. The CDR3 nucleotides are TGCGCCAGCAGCTTGGTGTCCCTCCAAGAGACCCAGTACTTC.

The chain recombines TRBV19 with TRBJ2-7; 7 bases align to TRBD1. J gave up 9 bases and V 5 bases, and 13 bases lay outside the gene matches. CDR1 LNHDA and CDR2 SQIVND come from the germline V gene (reference sequence). CDR3 length: 14 residues. Here the CDR3 reads CASSATGTALGQYF. In DNA form, the CDR3 reads TGTGCCAGTAGTGCGACCGGGACAGCGTTGGGGCAGTACTTC.

The CDR3 coding sequence is TGTGCCAGTCGGAGAGTAAGCACAGATACGCAGTATTTT. Protein product: CASRRVSTDTQYF. This rearrangement joins TRBV19 to TRBJ2-3; no clear D gene. CDR1 is LNHDA and CDR2 is SQIVND in the germline V gene (reference sequence). The CDR3 is 13 amino acids. Trimming removed 8 bases at V and 0 bases at J, with 9 bases between.

This chain links TRBV10-3 with TRBJ2-2; D gene unclear. V was cut by 3 bases and J by 4 bases, with 9 bases left in between. Germline loops: CDR1 ENHRY, CDR2 SYGVKD. CDR3 size: 14 residues. CDR3 protein: CAISDASPTGELFF. The CDR3 nucleotides read TGTGCCATCAGTGATGCTAGTCCCACCGGGGAGCTGTTTTTT.